This is a list of T cell receptor beta chains from one sample in a study of post-analysis software for immune sequencing data. TCRdb reanalysed the PCR reads using MiXCR and keeps one entry per CDR3 protein. Of hundreds of thousands of distinct CDR3 sequences listed, approximately 53% are singletons. Source material: blood. The receptors here all came from a girl aged 10-17 years with multiple sclerosis. CDR3s include the opening cysteine and the closing phenylalanine or tryptophan. A D gene is named only where the DNA matches it firmly. Clone size is shown for a subset of rows, as once, few, many or a class of expanded clone.

J	D	V	size	DNA	CDR3
TRBJ2-4	.	TRBV30	.	TGTGCCTGGAGTCTAATAGCTCATGGGACCAAAAGCATTCAGTACTTC	CAWSLIAHGTKSIQYF
TRBJ2-1	TRBD2	TRBV3-1	.	TGTGCCAGCAGCCAAGATCGGGGAGCGGGGCCCAAGCACAGTGAGCAGTTCTTC	CASSQDRGAGPKHSEQFF
TRBJ1-6	.	TRBV7-6	.	TGTGCCAGCAGCTTACTTTCCGGTGACACAGCCTATTCACCCCTCCACTTT	CASSLLSGDTAYSPLHF
TRBJ2-7	TRBD1	TRBV6-5	few	TGTGCCAGCAGTTATGGGACAGGCTACGAGCAGTACTTC	CASSYGTGYEQYF
TRBJ1-2	.	TRBV5-1	.	TGCGCCAGCAGCTCGATGGGACGCCCGGCTAACTATGGCTACACCTTC	CASSSMGRPANYGYTF
TRBJ1-1	.	TRBV20-1	.	TGCAGTGCTAGAGCAGGGTCCAGGAACACTGAAGCTTTCTTT	CSARAGSRNTEAFF
TRBJ2-1	.	TRBV6-1	.	TGTGCCAGCAGTACCTTATCCGGGACCCAAGGATCCTACAATGAGCAGTTCTTC	CASSTLSGTQGSYNEQFF
TRBJ2-3	TRBD1	TRBV28	few	TGTGCCAGCAGCCCGACCCAGGGACAGGGTCGAGATACGCAGTATTTT	CASSPTQGQGRDTQYF
TRBJ1-2	.	TRBV5-1	.	TGCGCCAGCAGCTTGGCTGGAGCGGAGGCATATGGCTACACCTTC	CASSLAGAEAYGYTF
TRBJ2-6	.	TRBV12-3/TRBV12-4	.	TGTGCCAGCAGTTTCAGGGGCGGCTCTGGGGCCAACGTCCTGACTTTC	CASSFRGGSGANVLTF
TRBJ2-1	.	TRBV20-1	.	TGCAGTGCTAGAGATAATAGGGCAAATGAGCAGTTCTTC	CSARDNRANEQFF
TRBJ1-5	.	TRBV4-1	.	TGCGCCAGCTCTGTGGGGGGCTATCAGCCCCAGCATTTT	CASSVGGYQPQHF
TRBJ1-2	TRBD1	TRBV27	.	TGTGCCAGCGGGACAGGGGACTATGGCTACACCTTC	CASGTGDYGYTF
TRBJ2-6	.	TRBV10-3	.	TGTGCCCTCTCGGACAGCCGCTCTGGGGCCAACGTCCTGACTTTC	CALSDSRSGANVLTF
TRBJ1-5	TRBD1	TRBV5-1	.	TGCGCCAGCAGCTTACAGGGGTCGGGTCAGCCCCAGCATTTT	CASSLQGSGQPQHF
TRBJ2-3	.	TRBV12-3/TRBV12-4	.	TGTGCCGGCAGTGCCACAGATACGCAGTATTTT	CAGSATDTQYF
TRBJ2-5	.	TRBV29-1	once	TGCAGCGTTGAACTGGTAGTCCAAGAGACCCAGTACTTC	CSVELVVQETQYF
TRBJ1-1	TRBD1	TRBV29-1	.	TGCAGCGTTGAACCCAACAGGGGGGCTGAAGCTTTCTTT	CSVEPNRGAEAFF
TRBJ2-6	TRBD1	TRBV19	.	TGTGCCAGTAGTATCTGGACAGGGGGGTCCTCTGGGGCCAACGTCCTGACTTTC	CASSIWTGGSSGANVLTF
TRBJ2-6	TRBD2	TRBV6-1	once	TGTGCCAGCAGTGGGGGCGGGGGACCGGGTCTAGTCTCCTCTGGGGCCAACGTCCTGACTTTC	CASSGGGGPGLVSSGANVLTF
TRBJ2-7	.	TRBV12-3/TRBV12-4	.	TGTGCCAGCAGTTTAGACAGGGTAGGCTACGAGCAGTACTTC	CASSLDRVGYEQYF
TRBJ2-7	.	TRBV5-1	few	TGCGCCAGCAGCTCGGACGGATCTACCTACGAGCAGTACTTC	CASSSDGSTYEQYF
TRBJ2-1	TRBD2	TRBV9	few	TGTGCCAGCAGCGCAACCCTCGGGGGGGCCTACAATGAGCAGTTCTTC	CASSATLGGAYNEQFF
TRBJ1-2	.	TRBV9	.	TGTGCCAGCAGCGTAGATCCTTCCACGTCGGGCTACACCTTC	CASSVDPSTSGYTF
TRBJ2-1	TRBD2	TRBV29-1	many	TGCAGCGTTGGGGCGGGAGGGTCTGGTTACAATGAGCAGTTCTTC	CSVGAGGSGYNEQFF
TRBJ2-7	.	TRBV5-1	once	TGCGCCAGCAGCTTCCGCCCGGCCTCCTACGAGCAGTACTTC	CASSFRPASYEQYF
TRBJ2-7	TRBD1	TRBV5-4	few	TGTGCCAGCAGCCTGAGGGGGACAGGCTCTCTCGAGCAGTACTTC	CASSLRGTGSLEQYF
TRBJ2-7	.	TRBV27	few	TGTGCCAGCAGTAGGGCAGGAGACTCCTACGAGCAGTACTTC	CASSRAGDSYEQYF
TRBJ2-7	TRBD2	TRBV12-3/TRBV12-4	few	TGTGCCAGCAGTTTGATCCGGCTAGCGGGAGGGCCGGGCTACGAGCAGTACTTC	CASSLIRLAGGPGYEQYF
TRBJ2-3	TRBD2	TRBV7-9	few	TGTGCCAGCAGCACTCCTAGCGGGAGTTCGGATACGCAGTATTTT	CASSTPSGSSDTQYF
TRBJ1-5	.	TRBV20-1	.	TGCAGTGCTAGAGATCGTAGGAGCTTCAATCAGCCCCAGCATTTT	CSARDRRSFNQPQHF
TRBJ2-3	TRBD1	TRBV5-6	.	TGTGCCAGCAGCCTTTTCAGAGCCGGGACAGGGGGCACAGATACGCAGTATTTT	CASSLFRAGTGGTDTQYF
TRBJ2-2	.	TRBV29-1	.	TGCAGCGTTGATTTGTCCGGGGAGCTGTTTTTT	CSVDLSGELFF
TRBJ2-5	.	TRBV20-1	.	TGCAGTGCAAAGTCCGAGACCCAGTACTTC	CSAKSETQYF